This T cell receptor (beta chain) was documented in a study of early T cells in non-severe SARS-CoV-2 infection (dated by TCRdb to the early 2020s). A note on the overall study: Because TCR sequencing relied on bulk RNA taken from unsorted whole blood, pairing of alpha and beta chains was not possible. Here is what the overall study found, with its caveats: VDJdb matching was skewed toward anti-spike CD8 responses and likely underestimated virus-specific expansions by missing private and CD4 specificities.

This was a case-control study nested in a cohort of healthcare workers in London, UK, who had nasopharyngeal swab PCR tests and blood samples taken every week. Between 23 and 31 March 2020, the week of the UK lockdown, healthcare workers were enrolled and then followed up weekly for as long as 16 weeks. Remarks on this clonotype: The clone's antigen remains unknown. No base qualities exist here, and no much larger clone lies one base off it.

CDR1 and CDR2, per the germline V gene (reference sequence), are SGHKS and YYEKEE. From the cysteine through the phenylalanine, the CDR3 covers 13 amino acids. Only the CDR3 portion is preserved as DNA: 39 bases, with reading frame beginning at the first base. V loses 0 bases, J loses 7 bases, and the germline ends lie 9 bases apart. To prepare the library, 5' RACE was applied. The sample was run on a NextSeq 500. The TCR library protocol attached unique molecular identifiers to individual cDNA molecules to correct for sequencing error and PCR bias. Both TCR alpha and beta chains were sequenced, and tight co-correlation was observed between alpha and beta sequence abundances in each sample. As for the original processing: Decombinator V4 was used to perform V gene, J gene and CDR3 annotation of TCR sequences. Expanded TCRs were defined as changing significantly between any two time points under a Poisson model with p below 0.0001. TCR abundances were normalised to the total number of TCRs sequenced in each sample and reported as counts per million. MAIT TCRs were defined by TRAV1-2 paired with TRAJ12, TRAJ20 or TRAJ33, and iNKT TCRs by TRAV10 paired with TRAJ18. VDJdb, accessed 1 November 2021, was searched for CMV, EBV and SARS-CoV-2 annotated TCRs, excluding TCRs annotated for multiple antigens. TCRdb took the public reads, trimmed them with fastp at Q25, ran MiXCR for clone calling and kept in-frame beta chains. One record per CDR3 amino acid sequence lists the most common genes and DNA. These V and J calls originate from TCRdb's pipeline instead of the authors' own analysis. This sample holds around 25,000 distinct CDR3 sequences; about 4% were observed only once. The leading ten clones occupy 4.4% of the sample.

The chain employs TRBV5-5 and TRBJ2-3, with the D gene not confidently named. The sample comprised whole blood. The TCR comes from an adult who was a healthcare worker with PCR-confirmed SARS-CoV-2 infection or an uninfected control (not recorded which). The encoded CDR3 is CASSLAPGHTQYF. In nucleotides, the sequence is TGTGCCAGCAGCTTGGCCCCGGGCCATACGCAGTATTTT.